The source of this TCR beta chain is a study of shared clonotypes between healthy human individuals. Here immunoSEQ multiplex PCR was the method, and the copy in TCRdb shows in-frame clones only, minus some. Altogether some 2,500,000 clones are present, 93% being singletons, with the ten largest covering 0.36%. Germline V gene data show CDR1 as LGHNT and CDR2 as FRNRAP. The germline V and J ends were trimmed by 4 bases and 12 bases, with 16 bases remaining between them. The CDR3 consists of 13 residues. The sequenced sample was naive CD4+ T cells from PBMCs. Described subset: CD45RA+ positively selected. The V call is TRBV12-5, the J call TRBJ2-1; D is uncertain. The sequence was obtained from a man between 18 and 35 years old in good health. Some clones in this sample may be carry-over from other donors' samples. The CDR3 DNA reads as TGTGCTAGTGGTTCTTCTCGGTGGGGATCGCAGTTCTTC. It codes for CASGSSRWGSQFF.